The 19 T cell receptor beta chains below come from one sample, sequenced in a study of identical twins' blood T cells. TCRdb called the 5' RACE reads again in MiXCR, with one record for every CDR3 protein. The sample lists a few hundred thousand distinct CDR3 sequences, roughly 27% occurring once. The sequencing input was PBMCs. These receptor sequences come from a woman aged 18 to 55 in good health.

V gene TRBV6-1 combines with J gene TRBJ2-1; D is ambiguous. The germline V gene encodes CDR1 MNHNS and CDR2 SASEGT. The CDR3 extends over 14 amino acids. Between the trimmed V and J ends, which lost 2 bases and 9 bases, there was a span of 14 bases. The CDR3: CASSENVIDGEQFF. The CDR3 DNA is TGTGCCAGCAGTGAAAACGTGATAGATGGTGAGCAGTTCTTC.

At least ten counts were recorded for this clonotype. This chain uses TRBV11-2 with TRBJ1-1; a weak D match, TRBD1 (5 bases). The CDR3 totals 15 residues. V was clipped by 4 bases and J by 1 base, with 13 bases between them. CDR1 is SGHAT and CDR2 is FQNNGV in the germline V gene. CDR3 amino acids: CASSSPQTENTEAFF. For the CDR3, the DNA is TGTGCCAGCAGCTCGCCGCAGACAGAGAACACTGAAGCTTTCTTT.

This clonotype was counted a few times. The chain combines TRBV9 with TRBJ1-5, with D hard to call. Germline lookup yields CDR1 SGDLS and CDR2 YYNGEE. The CDR3 is 13 residues long. Trimming removed 0 bases from V and 5 bases from J, with 6 bases in between. Here the CDR3 DNA reads TGTGCCAGCAGCGTAGGATTTGATCAGCCCCAGCATTTT. Residues: CASSVGFDQPQHF. Filled out from reference TRBV9 and TRBJ1-5, the complete variable domain reads DSGVTQTPKHLITATGQRVTLRCSPRSGDLSVYWYQQSLDQGLQFLIQYYNGEERAKGNILERFSAQQFPDLHSELNLSSLELGDSALYFCASSVGFDQPQHFGDGTRLSIL.

This clonotype was seen only a few times. The rearrangement links TRBV3-1 to TRBJ2-1; TRBD2 agrees at 9 bases. CDR3 length equals 14 residues. Trimming cost V 3 bases and J 7 bases; bases outside gene matches: 4. Germline values: CDR1 LGHDT, CDR2 YNNKEL (reference sequence). CDR3 region: CASSQRGGLNEQFF. CDR3 bases: TGTGCCAGCAGCCAGCGGGGGGGTTTGAATGAGCAGTTCTTC.

This clonotype was counted between two and nine times. The J gene is TRBJ2-2, the V gene TRBV19; D is undetermined. V shed 2 bases and J shed 2 bases, with 6 bases lying between them. The germline V gene encodes CDR1 LNHDA and CDR2 SQIVND (reference sequence). This CDR3 has 14 amino acids. The CDR3 DNA reads TGTGCCAGTAGTATAATCGCTAACACCGGGGAGCTGTTTTTT. Translated, it gives CASSIIANTGELFF.

The gene calls are TRBV12-3 or TRBV12-4 and TRBJ2-1; D is possibly TRBD2 (5 bases). CDR3 length equals 13 residues. Trimming took 5 bases from V and 12 from J, leaving 17 bases between them. CDR3 sequence reads: CASSNDYYRGQFF. The CDR3 DNA reads as TGTGCCAGCAGTAACGACTACTACCGCGGGCAGTTCTTC.

The chain combines TRBV5-1 with TRBJ2-1; D may be TRBD1 or TRBD2 (5 bases each). Germline assignment: CDR1 SGHRS and CDR2 YFSETQ. The ends were cut back, 0 bases at V and 11 bases at J, with 9 bases in the middle. CDR3 size: 12 residues. CDR3: CASSLAGTKQFF. The CDR3 nucleotides read TGCGCCAGCAGCTTGGCCGGGACCAAGCAGTTCTTC.

The chain has TRBV20-1 and TRBJ1-1; D uncertain. V shed 6 bases and J shed 4 bases, with 21 bases lying between them. There are 15 residues in the CDR3. CDR1 DFQATT and CDR2 SNEGSKA come from the germline V gene (reference sequence). CDR3 sequence reads: CSAEGWQVGVTEAFF. The DNA for the CDR3 is TGCAGTGCGGAGGGATGGCAGGTGGGAGTCACTGAAGCTTTCTTT.

The chain couples TRBV12-3 or TRBV12-4 to TRBJ2-7; 9 nucleotides align to TRBD1. The CDR3 runs to 15 residues. V lost 5 bases, J lost 1 base, and 6 bases stayed unmatched. The CDR3 is CASSGGQGRSYEQYF. The DNA of the CDR3 is TGTGCCAGCAGTGGGGGACAGGGTCGATCCTACGAGCAGTACTTC.

This clonotype was detected a few times. This rearrangement joins TRBV20-1 to TRBJ1-4, with 7 bases lining up with TRBD1. Germline loops: CDR1 DFQATT, CDR2 SNEGSKA (reference sequence). V shed 4 bases and J 8 bases; nucleotides not matched to a gene: 10. The CDR3 is 14 amino acids. CDR3 loop: CSATIRGKEEKLFF. DNA for the CDR3: TGCAGTGCTACAATCAGGGGGAAAGAAGAAAAACTGTTTTTT.

The V call is TRBV14, the J call TRBJ1-6, with TRBD1 identical over 7 bases. The CDR3 spans 16 residues. Trimming at V came to 1 base and at J to 4 bases, leaving 4 bases not matched to a gene. Germline V lookup: CDR1 SGHDN, CDR2 FVKESK. The DNA for the CDR3 is TGTGCCAGCAGCCAAGCGATGACAGGGTATAATTCACCCCTCCACTTT. Translating it yields CASSQAMTGYNSPLHF.

V is TRBV6-2 or TRBV6-3 and J is TRBJ2-7, with TRBD2 matching over 9 bases. Germline lookup yields CDR1 MNHEY and CDR2 SVGEGT. J gave up 3 bases and V 8 bases, and 11 bases lay outside the gene matches. This CDR3 region has 15 residues. CDR3 bases: TGTGCCAGCCGACGGCCGGGACTAGCATACTACGAGCAGTACTTC. Its protein product is CASRRPGLAYYEQYF.

This clonotype was detected only a few times. This chain links TRBV20-1 with TRBJ2-2, with TRBD1 matching over 9 bases. The junction had 13 bases not matched to a gene; V was cut back by 1 base and J by 4 bases. The length of the CDR3 is 18 residues. The V gene's germline CDR1 is DFQATT and CDR2 SNEGSKA (reference sequence). The CDR3 protein is CSARGPYNRGRSTGELFF. The CDR3 DNA reads as TGCAGTGCTAGAGGTCCCTACAACAGGGGGCGGAGCACCGGGGAGCTGTTTTTT.

The V gene is TRBV29-1, the J gene TRBJ2-3; D is possibly TRBD2 (5 bases). The V gene's germline CDR1 is SQVTM and CDR2 ANQGSEA. This CDR3 comprises 13 residues. V lost 8 bases, J lost 2 bases, and 14 bases lay in between. The CDR3 DNA is TGCAGCATTGCCGAGGGCCTCACAGATACGCAGTATTTT. Protein sequence: CSIAEGLTDTQYF.

This clonotype was counted once. The chain recombines TRBV5-1 with TRBJ1-4; D remains unclear. Germline V gene lookup returns CDR1 SGHRS and CDR2 YFSETQ. The CDR3 runs 14 residues. V lost 0 bases and J lost 8, with 11 bases in between. The CDR3 loop is CASSLGGDQEKLFF. CDR3 nucleotide sequence: TGCGCCAGCAGCTTGGGCGGGGATCAGGAAAAACTGTTTTTT. Filled out from reference TRBV5-1 and TRBJ1-4, the complete variable domain reads KAGVTQTPRYLIKTRGQQVTLSCSPISGHRSVSWYQQTPGQGLQFLFEYFSETQRNKGNFPGRFSGRQFSNSRSEMNVSTLELGDSALYLCASSLGGDQEKLFFGSGTQLSVL.

The J gene is TRBJ2-3, the V gene TRBV9; D not certain. V was cut by 0 bases and J by 0 bases, with 23 bases left in between. The germline gives CDR1 SGDLS, CDR2 YYNGEE. CDR3 size: 20 residues. Written as DNA, the CDR3 is TGTGCCAGCAGCGTAGGTCCCGACCGTGGGGTCCGTTCTAGCACAGATACGCAGTATTTT. This codes for CASSVGPDRGVRSSTDTQYF.

The table lists this clonotype with a few counts. The CDR3 DNA reads TGTGCCATCAGTGAGCCGGGACAGGGTTTGTATGGCTACACCTTC. Protein product: CAISEPGQGLYGYTF. The chain joins TRBV10-3 to TRBJ1-2, with 9 bases lining up with TRBD1. Germline V CDR1 and CDR2: ENHRY, SYGVKD. The V segment lost 2 bases and the J segment 5 bases; nucleotides outside the gene matches: 6. The CDR3 consists of 15 residues.

This clonotype was counted at least ten times. V gene TRBV29-1 combines with J gene TRBJ1-1, with D uncertain. CDR3 length: 12 residues. The germline V and J ends were trimmed by 2 bases and 10 bases, with 14 bases remaining between them. Germline V CDR1 and CDR2: SQVTM, ANQGSEA. The CDR3 region is CSVENRLFGAFF. CDR3 nucleotides: TGCAGCGTTGAAAACCGTCTCTTTGGAGCTTTCTTT. The variable domain in full, with the rest retrieved from reference TRBV29-1 and TRBJ1-1, is SAVISQKPSRDICQRGTSLTIQCQVDSQVTMMFWYRQQPGQSLTLIATANQGSEATYESGFVIDKFPISRPNLTFSTLTVSNMSPEDSSIYLCSVENRLFGAFFGQGTRLTVV.

V usage is TRBV11-2 and J usage is TRBJ2-4; the match to TRBD1 covers 8 bases. Germline V gene lookup returns CDR1 SGHAT and CDR2 FQNNGV. Trimming at V came to 4 bases and at J to 2 bases, leaving 7 bases not matched to a gene. The CDR3 extends over 16 amino acids. DNA for the CDR3: TGTGCCAGCAGCTCCGTAAGACAGGGGCCCAAAAACATTCAGTACTTC. This encodes CASSSVRQGPKNIQYF.